The entry that follows covers one T cell receptor beta chain sequence. This record comes from a study of blood T cells in healthy people across ages. PCR was performed a second time for about 7 to 12 cycles using a sample-barcoded 5' primer and a J-beta primer mix. Using its own MiXCR run on the 5' RACE reads, TCRdb lists one record per CDR3 protein. The table includes roughly 1.5 million distinct CDR3 sequences, 42% detected once. The clonotype originates from a woman between 18 and 30 years old in good health. Source material: blood.

The CDR3 sequence: CASSLEGGFSDTQYF. The CDR3 DNA reads as TGTGCCAGCAGCTTAGAGGGCGGATTTTCAGATACGCAGTATTTT. The chain recombines TRBV7-2 with TRBJ1-5; the D is unclear. The J call may be wrong; the DNA end is better matched by TRBJ2-3. Germline CDR1 is SGHTA and CDR2 is FQGNSA. The length of the CDR3 is 15 residues.